This T cell receptor (beta chain) originates from a study of T cells after yellow fever vaccination. This clonotype occurred many times. TCRdb reprocessed the 5' RACE reads with MiXCR, giving one entry per CDR3 protein. The repertoire holds approximately 11,000 distinct CDR3 sequences, with around 5% as singletons. V was shortened by 4 bases and J by 10 bases, with 14 bases between the two germline ends. The germline gives CDR1 LGHDT, CDR2 YNNKEL (reference sequence). The length of the CDR3 is 13 residues. Sequenced material: PBMCs, either bulk or a sorted T-cell subset (CD4+, CD8+, memory, or dextramer-sorted; not recorded which), taken around 16 days after the first yellow fever vaccination. The source of this sequence is a man aged 18 to 30 who received the YFV17D yellow fever vaccine. V gene TRBV3-1 combines with J gene TRBJ2-4; possible D gene TRBD1, 6 bases. The CDR3 loop is CASSPGDTRIQYF. The CDR3 coding sequence is TGTGCCAGCAGCCCTGGGGACACAAGAATTCAGTACTTC.